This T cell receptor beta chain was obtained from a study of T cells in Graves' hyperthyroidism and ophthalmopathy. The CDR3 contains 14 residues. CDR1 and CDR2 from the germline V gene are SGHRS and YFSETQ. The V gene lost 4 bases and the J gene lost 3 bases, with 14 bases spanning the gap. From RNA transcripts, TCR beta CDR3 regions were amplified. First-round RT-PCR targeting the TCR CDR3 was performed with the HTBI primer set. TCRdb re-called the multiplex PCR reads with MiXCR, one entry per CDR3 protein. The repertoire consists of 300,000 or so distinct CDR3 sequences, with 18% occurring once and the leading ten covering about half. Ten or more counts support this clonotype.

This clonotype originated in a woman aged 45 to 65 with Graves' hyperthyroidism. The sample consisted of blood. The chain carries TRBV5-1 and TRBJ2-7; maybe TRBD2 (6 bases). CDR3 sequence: CASSGGTSNYEQYF. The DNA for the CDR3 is TGCGCCAGCAGCGGAGGGACTTCCAACTACGAGCAGTACTTC.